This TCR beta chain was sequenced during a study of T cell responses to AZD1222 COVID-19 vaccine. Whole-study results and caveats: Donors, mostly white British, included more females; clonal diversity was possibly underestimated. Dominant CD4 TCR responses targeted spike regions 160-218 and 743-854.

This clone was counted once. Its antigen remains unidentified. The repertoire was sequenced with immunoSEQ multiplex PCR; TCRdb's copy has only in-frame clones and lacks some. Of about 140,000 clones listed, 80% to 90% are singletons. Trimming took 2 bases from V and 0 from J; bases not matched to a gene: 6. The CDR3 totals 17 residues. From germline, CDR1 is MGHDK and CDR2 SYGVNS. The specimen was peripheral blood, collected on day 0 of AZD1222 vaccination. The rearrangement joins TRBV25-1 to TRBJ1-3, with 8 positions matching TRBD1. The source of this sequence is an adult in good health. The CDR3 spells CASSEDRGVFSGNTIYF. The CDR3, as DNA: TGTGCCAGCAGTGAAGACAGGGGCGTCTTCTCTGGAAACACCATATATTTT.